This T cell receptor beta chain was sequenced for a study of graft-versus-host responses after intestinal transplantation. In the study overall: The transplants performed in recipients were multivisceral, liver-intestinal, or isolated intestinal.

Data came from immunoSEQ multiplex PCR; TCRdb stores just in-frame clones and leaves some out. The table shows some 7,400 clones, with around a third occurring only once. The study, taken as a whole, reports: Early declines in HvG clones that occurred post-transplant were associated with peak circulating GvH clone levels.

This CDR3 is built from 17 residues. The germline V gene has CDR1 SGHKS and CDR2 YYEKEE (reference sequence). Trimming cost V 4 bases and J 3 bases, with 23 bases left between them. CFSE-labeled responder cells (approximately 200,000) were plated with approximately 200,000 irradiated, violet-dye-labeled stimulator cells. The chain employs TRBV5-5 and TRBJ2-7, with D possibly TRBD2 on 6 matching bases. The TCR sequence derives from a human patient who was an organ donor for intestinal transplantation. The input for sequencing was alloreactive CD8+ T cells from a mixed lymphocyte reaction culture, taken before transplantation. Subset of the sample: CFSE-low proliferating T cells sorted from approximately 6-day pre-transplant mixed lymphocyte reaction (GvH or HvG direction). The CDR3 nucleotides read TGTGCCAGCAGCCCACGTAACCGGGACTCCGGACTCTACGAGCAGTACTTC. It encodes CASSPRNRDSGLYEQYF.